The 9 T cell receptor beta chains listed next were all sequenced from one sample in a study of blood T cell repertoires in COVID-19. Measured with immunoSEQ multiplex PCR; TCRdb has only the in-frame clones, and not every one. There are approximately 32,000 clones in the sample; around 88% occur only once, and around 4.9% lies in the top ten. The sample comprised peripheral blood. The receptors stem from a woman aged 70-85 years with active COVID-19.

V usage is TRBV4-1 and J usage is TRBJ1-5; D possibly corresponds to TRBD1 (6 bases). The germline V gene encodes CDR1 MGHRA and CDR2 YSYEKL. V gave up 4 bases and J gave up 2 bases, with 24 bases separating them. This CDR3 is 19 amino acids long. In DNA, the CDR3 is TGCGCCAGCAGCCCCCCCGGGGGGCGGGGGATACGTGGCAATCAGCCCCAGCATTTT. As protein: CASSPPGGRGIRGNQPQHF.

The chain recombines TRBV9 with TRBJ1-6, with 10 bases fitting TRBD1. The CDR3 spans 17 residues. The V and J ends lost 0 bases and 9 bases, in that order; junction bases with no gene match: 9. CDR1 and CDR2 (germline): SGDLS, YYNGEE. The DNA for the CDR3 is TGTGCCAGCAGCGTAGGGATAACCGGGACAGGGGCTTCACCCCTCCACTTT. This gives the protein CASSVGITGTGASPLHF.

In DNA form, the CDR3 reads TGTGCCAGCAGCTCGGGACAGTATAATTCACCCCTCCACTTT. Translation gives CASSSGQYNSPLHF. The V call is TRBV11-3, the J call TRBJ1-6; 7 bases line up with TRBD1. The CDR3 has 14 residues. J lost 4 bases, V lost 4 bases, and 1 base had no gene match. Per the germline V gene, CDR1 is SGHNT and CDR2 is YENEEA.

The V and J genes are TRBV30 and TRBJ1-2; 9 bases are shared with TRBD1. Germline values: CDR1 GTSNPN, CDR2 SVGIG (reference sequence). The CDR3 covers 13 residues. V lost 2 bases and J lost 7; bases outside the gene matches: 5. CDR3 sequence reads: CAWSFGTGFGYTF. In nucleotides, the CDR3 is TGTGCCTGGAGTTTCGGGACAGGGTTTGGCTACACCTTC.

The rearrangement links TRBV7-2 to TRBJ1-3; 8 bases map to TRBD1. CDR1 and CDR2 from the germline V gene are SGHTA and FQGNSA. V lost 5 bases to trimming and J lost 0 bases; unmatched junction nucleotides: 6. The CDR3 totals 16 residues. The CDR3 sequence is CASSVTGELSGNTIYF. For the CDR3, the DNA is TGTGCCAGCAGCGTGACAGGGGAGCTCTCTGGAAACACCATATATTTT.

J is TRBJ1-1 and V is TRBV27; 9 bases agree with TRBD1. V was pared by 6 bases and J by 1 base, with 3 bases of the junction left unmatched. The CDR3 runs 14 residues. The germline CDR1 and CDR2 sequences are MNHEY and SMNVEV (reference sequence). CDR3 in DNA: TGTGCCAGCAGCAAGACAGGGGGGAACACTGAAGCTTTCTTT. This codes for CASSKTGGNTEAFF.

The rearrangement uses TRBV29-1 and TRBJ2-2, with D unclear. The CDR3 runs 18 residues. The V gene lost 5 bases and the J gene lost 6 bases, with 28 bases spanning the gap. CDR1 and CDR2 from the germline V gene are SQVTM and ANQGSEA. The CDR3 reads CSVMDLSTAAPHAGELFF. CDR3 sequence (DNA): TGCAGCGTTATGGATTTATCGACTGCGGCCCCACACGCCGGGGAGCTGTTTTTT.

J is TRBJ2-1 and V is TRBV12-5, with D unclear. The CDR3 is made up of 14 amino acids. The V gene's germline CDR1 is LGHNT and CDR2 FRNRAP. V was cut by 0 bases and J by 7 bases, with 10 bases left in between. The CDR3 sequence: CASGLVPSRNEQFF. The CDR3 DNA follows: TGTGCTAGTGGTTTGGTACCGTCCAGGAATGAGCAGTTCTTC.

The chain employs TRBV7-2 and TRBJ2-7, with 9 bases aligning to TRBD1. The CDR3 is made up of 14 amino acids. Germline trimming cut 5 bases from V and 3 bases from J; bases unmatched to any gene: 5. Germline CDR1 SGHTA, CDR2 FQGNSA. CDR3 nucleotides: TGTGCCAGCAGCCCAGGACAGGGGAACTACGAGCAGTACTTC. Its translation is CASSPGQGNYEQYF.